The 6 T cell receptor beta chains below were found in one sample sequenced in a study of regulatory and conventional T cells in RAG deficiency. Genomic DNA came from blood regulatory T cells gated CD4+ CD25-high CD127-low. Here immunoSEQ multiplex PCR was the method, and the copy in TCRdb shows in-frame clones only, minus some. This sample has 7,000 to 10,000 clones, with approximately 93% found just once. In addition, the sample was reused for a study of regulatory T cells. According to that study: Primers: 52 TRBV forward and 13 TRBJ reverse.

Material for sequencing was CD127- CD25+ CD4+ Tregs sorted from blood. The receptors were sampled from a human donor in good health.

A few counts support this clone. The chain recombines TRBV14 with TRBJ2-4, with 9 bases fitting TRBD2. Per the germline V gene, CDR1 is SGHDN and CDR2 is FVKESK. This CDR3 comprises 13 residues. The J segment lost 9 bases and the V segment lost 3 bases, leaving 3 bases of the junction unmatched. The CDR3 DNA reads TGTGCCAGCAGCCAGGCGGGGGGGAGCATTCAGTACTTC. Its protein product is CASSQAGGSIQYF.

V and J are TRBV2 and TRBJ2-3; 7 bases match TRBD1. Germline V gives CDR1 SNHLY, CDR2 FYNNEI. The J segment lost 1 base and the V segment lost 10 bases, leaving 2 bases of the junction unmatched. This CDR3 region has 12 residues. The CDR3 nucleotides are TGTGCCACCGGACAGGGCACAGATACGCAGTATTTT. The encoded protein is CATGQGTDTQYF.

This chain joins TRBV19 and TRBJ1-1; D perhaps matches TRBD1 (5 bases). The germline gives CDR1 LNHDA, CDR2 SQIVND (reference sequence). Trimming cost V 3 bases and J 5 bases, with 19 bases left between them. The CDR3 has 16 amino acids. The CDR3 sequence: CASSILITGRWTEAFF. The CDR3 DNA sequence: TGTGCCAGTAGTATCCTGATAACAGGACGGTGGACTGAAGCTTTCTTT.

This clone was recorded only once. The chain joins TRBV7-2 to TRBJ1-2; possible D gene TRBD1, 5 bases. Trimming removed 2 bases from V and 8 bases from J, with 9 bases in between. From germline, CDR1 is SGHTA and CDR2 FQGNSA. The CDR3 runs 12 residues. CDR3 loop: CASSLWGWGYTF. DNA for the CDR3: TGTGCCAGCAGCTTATGGGGCTGGGGCTACACCTTC.

The chain uses TRBV7-9 and TRBJ2-7, with a tentative D call TRBD1 (6 bases). V lost 2 bases and J 6 bases, leaving 17 bases between the germline ends. Germline lookup yields CDR1 SEHNR and CDR2 FQNEAQ (reference sequence). This CDR3 has 15 residues. The chain's CDR3 is CASSLRAGVSGEQYF. The DNA for the CDR3 is TGTGCCAGCAGCTTACGCGCAGGGGTATCGGGCGAGCAGTACTTC.

V is TRBV30 and J is TRBJ2-5; 11 bases agree with TRBD2. Trimming removed 0 bases from V and 2 bases from J; junction bases left unmatched: 2. The CDR3 contains 15 residues. CDR1 GTSNPN and CDR2 SVGIG come from the germline V gene (reference sequence). CDR3 amino acids: CAWSVLAGVQETQYF. The CDR3 DNA follows: TGTGCCTGGAGTGTACTAGCGGGGGTGCAAGAGACCCAGTACTTC.